These 6 T cell receptor beta chains share one sample of origin, sequenced in a study of blood T cell repertoires in COVID-19. The assay was immunoSEQ multiplex PCR, and TCRdb's table has in-frame clones only and misses some. The sample has some 130,000 clones, 86% seen once. Sequencing was performed on PBMCs or T cells enriched from blood (not recorded which). Receptor source: a woman between 50 and 59 years old who had recovered from COVID-19.

This sequence joins TRBV3-1 (or the pseudogene TRBV3-2) and TRBJ2-3; 16 bases are shared with TRBD2. Germline loops: CDR1 LGHDT, CDR2 YNNKEL (reference sequence). J gave up 3 bases and V 0 bases, and 12 bases lay outside the gene matches. The length of the CDR3 is 21 residues. The CDR3: CASSQDLWGLAGGVPTDTQYF. CDR3 sequence (DNA): TGTGCCAGCAGCCAAGATCTGTGGGGACTAGCGGGGGGGGTACCAACAGATACGCAGTATTTT.

The J gene is TRBJ2-7, the V gene TRBV12-3 or TRBV12-4, with D perhaps matching TRBD1 (6 bases). The CDR3 runs to 12 residues. Trimming pared 6 bases from V and 7 bases from J, leaving 13 bases between. The CDR3 loop is CASSRTAWEQYF. CDR3 nucleotides: TGTGCCAGCAGCCGGACAGCCTGGGAGCAGTACTTC.

There are a few counts of this clone. The chain links TRBV18 to TRBJ2-7, with D possibly TRBD2 on 5 matching bases. The germline V and J ends were trimmed by 1 base and 1 base, with 11 bases remaining between them. Germline V lookup: CDR1 KGHSH, CDR2 LQKENI. The CDR3 contains 15 residues. DNA for the CDR3: TGTGCCAGCTCACCACTGGCCGGGAAGTCCTACGAGCAGTACTTC. Amino acids: CASSPLAGKSYEQYF.

The V call is TRBV6-2 or TRBV6-3, the J call TRBJ1-1; 7 bases map to TRBD1. V lost 5 bases, J lost 0 bases, and 12 bases stayed unmatched. Germline lookup yields CDR1 MNHEY and CDR2 SVGEGT. This CDR3 is built from 17 residues. The CDR3 loop is CASSMARQGPMNTEAFF. In DNA form, the CDR3 reads TGTGCCAGCAGTATGGCCCGACAGGGACCCATGAACACTGAAGCTTTCTTT.

V gene TRBV7-8 combines with J gene TRBJ1-3; D is perhaps TRBD1 (6 bases). V dropped 4 bases and J dropped 5 bases, with 15 bases sitting between them. The CDR3 totals 15 residues. Germline V CDR1 and CDR2: SGHVS, FQNEAQ. CDR3 loop: CASSSRTEFRNTIYF. The CDR3 region has the DNA TGTGCCAGCAGCTCAAGGACAGAGTTTAGAAACACCATATATTTT.

The CDR3: CASSLDGQVYGYTF. The CDR3 DNA reads TGTGCCAGCAGCTTAGATGGGCAGGTCTATGGCTACACCTTC. The chain couples TRBV7-9 to TRBJ1-2; no reliable D call. This CDR3 has 14 amino acids. Per germline, CDR1 SEHNR and CDR2 FQNEAQ (reference sequence). The V end lost 1 base, the J end lost 4 bases, and 10 bases lay between the germline ends.